This T cell receptor beta chain was profiled in a study of blood T cell repertoires in COVID-19. For the study at large: Donors in the United States, Italy and Spain gave samples during acute or convalescent COVID-19. Nucleic acid was either cDNA or gDNA, and it came from T cells, B-cell-depleted T cells, or PBMCs.

Original analysis: Nucleated cell number was recorded as an estimate derived from reference gene primer amplification. Libraries were prepared by immunoSEQ multiplex PCR; TCRdb keeps only in-frame clonotypes and omits some of them. The D gene and trimming were derived from the DNA, and the V and J assignments and clone size from that table. The sample has around 200,000 clones; 65% to 80% are singletons. Trimming cost V 4 bases and J 5 bases; bases outside gene matches: 14. Germline assignment: CDR1 LGHNA and CDR2 YNFKEQ. The CDR3 has 17 residues. V usage is TRBV4-2 and J usage is TRBJ2-3; 8 bases fit TRBD1. Sequencing was carried out using peripheral blood. The TCR was taken from a man aged 45-60 years who had recovered from COVID-19. Here the CDR3 reads CASSPLASGGREDTQYF. Here the CDR3 DNA reads TGTGCCAGCAGCCCCTTGGCGTCAGGGGGCCGAGAAGATACGCAGTATTTT.